This TCR beta chain was documented in a study of human T cells and chemical hapten exposure. Time point meaning: pre-sensitization, week 0. The treatment was: therapeutic diphenylcyclopropenone sensitization with weekly scalp DPC. One entry per CDR3 protein, called by TCRdb with MiXCR from the RACE reads. Among 250,000 or so distinct CDR3 sequences listed, roughly 7.4% were seen once. This clonotype has only a few counts. V lost 2 bases, J lost 7 bases, and 14 bases lay in between. This CDR3 comprises 14 residues. Sequencing was performed on whole blood, taken in connection with sensitization to the hapten diphenylcyclopropenone (DPC). The sequence was obtained from a young man with alopecia areata. Some clones in this sample may be carry-over from other donors' samples. The J gene is TRBJ1-1, the V gene TRBV12-3 or TRBV12-4; tentatively, D is TRBD1 (6 bases). CDR3 in amino acids: CASSLWGQDSEAFF. The CDR3 region has the DNA TGTGCCAGCAGTTTATGGGGTCAGGACAGTGAAGCTTTCTTT.